The TCR beta chain under discussion was sequenced for a study of graft-versus-host responses after intestinal transplantation. For the study at large: All recipients were transplanted with multivisceral, liver-intestinal, or isolated intestinal grafts.

From germline, CDR1 is LNHDA and CDR2 SQIVND (reference sequence). This CDR3 comprises 12 residues. Trimming cost V 7 bases and J 6 bases, with 9 bases left between them. Some clones are missing from TCRdb's copy, which holds only in-frame ones; the method was immunoSEQ multiplex PCR. Here the sample spans roughly 53,000 clones, about 90% being singletons. The rearrangement links TRBV19 to TRBJ2-2; no clear D. This specimen consisted of PBMCs, obtained 650 to 670 days after intestinal transplant. The source is a human patient who received an intestinal transplant, so some T cells may come from the graft donor. CDR3 residues: CASKWPAGELFF. For the CDR3, the DNA is TGTGCCAGTAAGTGGCCGGCCGGGGAGCTGTTTTTT.